The clone carrying this TCR beta chain was recorded once. Its antigen is undetermined. The sample is drawn from a study of cytomegalovirus exposure and HLA in healthy donors. Study at large: The same platform as the roughly 630 first-cohort repertoires was used for the 130 or so validation repertoires, a later analysis reported.

The data were produced by immunoSEQ multiplex PCR, yet TCRdb's version contains in-frame clones alone and is incomplete. The data contain some 140,000 clones, 70% to 90% of them singletons. Donors were drawn from the approximately 120-subject validation cohort, separate from the approximately 700-subject first cohort. Study results and limitations: Cytomegalovirus association was assigned to approximately 180 TCR beta chains. Within the approximately 130 validation repertoires, first-cohort TCR clusters tended to co-occur, according to a later analysis.

In germline, CDR1 is SGDLS, CDR2 YYNGEE. The CDR3 runs 15 residues. With 5 bases removed from V and 0 bases from J, the gap between germline ends came to 11 bases. This TCR derives from a woman aged 25 to 39 in good health and CMV-seronegative. The sequencing sample was made of PBMCs. The chain couples TRBV9 to TRBJ1-4, with a possible D match to TRBD1 (6 bases). CDR3 nucleotides: TGTGCCAGCAGGAGAGGGGGTTCAACTAATGAAAAACTGTTTTTT. Protein sequence: CASRRGGSTNEKLFF.